The text below deals with one T cell receptor (beta chain). The antigen is unknown. Primers for the PCR totalled 60 Vbeta and 13 Jbeta. Only in-frame clones appear in the TCRdb table, and some are missing; sequencing was by immunoSEQ multiplex PCR. The data contain about 240,000 clones, about four fifths of them singletons. Germline values: CDR1 MNHNS, CDR2 SASEGT. The CDR3 contains 16 residues. J was trimmed by 3 bases and V by 2 bases; bases with no gene match: 8. This sample stems from a study of cytomegalovirus exposure and HLA in healthy donors. Findings and caveats of the study: Later analysis demonstrated an association between a missense DCLRE1C variant and TCR beta V- and J-gene trimming. A later analysis, which compared TCR beta chains of equal frequency, found the HLA-associated ones more clonally expanded.

The receptor comes from a woman in her thirties or forties in good health and CMV-seropositive. Sequencing was carried out using PBMCs. The V and J genes are TRBV6-1 and TRBJ1-2; TRBD1 aligns across 8 bases. As DNA, the CDR3 is TGTGCCAGCAGTGAAAGACCAGGGGGCAAGGACTATGGCTACACCTTC. The encoded protein is CASSERPGGKDYGYTF.